This T cell receptor (beta chain) derives from a study of cytomegalovirus exposure and HLA in healthy donors. Between the trimmed V and J ends, which lost 0 bases and 0 bases, there was a span of 6 bases. This CDR3 is 15 amino acids long. Germline-derived CDR1 and CDR2 are MNHEY and SVGAGI. PCR involved 60 Vbeta and 13 Jbeta primers. TCRdb's copy holds only in-frame clones and misses some; the assay was immunoSEQ multiplex PCR. This sample's clone table lists some 42,000 clones. This sequence was found in a man under 40 in good health and CMV-seronegative. The chain is built from TRBV6-5 and TRBJ1-5; possibly TRBD1 for D (5 bases). Sequenced sample: PBMCs. CDR3 coding DNA: TGTGCCAGCAGTTACTCAGGGGATAGCAATCAGCCCCAGCATTTT. Its translation: CASSYSGDSNQPQHF.